The rows below give T cell receptor beta chains drawn from one sample of a study of vaccination and CD4 T cells after COVID-19. Their target antigens are unknown. Each CDR3 protein is one row after TCRdb ran MiXCR on the PCR reads. The data hold some 10,000 distinct CDR3 sequences, with approximately 60% observed a single time. Material: CD4+ T cells from blood, cultured in vitro. The receptors were gathered from a human donor who had recovered from COVID-19. Each CDR3 is given with its conserved first and last residue. The D gene is left open where the match is weak. Size is stated for part of the rows, as once, few or many counts, or as a class when the clone is expanded.

CDR3aa: CSARDYRYLYEQYF
CDR3nt: TGCAGTGCCCGGGACTACCGATACCTCTACGAGCAGTACTTC
v_gene: TRBV20-1
j_gene: TRBJ2-7
abundance: NA
d_gene: TRBD2

CDR3aa: CASSLESMGTYEQYF
CDR3nt: TGTGCCAGCAGCTTAGAGTCGATGGGGACTTACGAGCAGTACTTC
v_gene: TRBV7-8
j_gene: TRBJ2-7
abundance: NA
d_gene: NA

CDR3aa: CSARDPITGELFF
CDR3nt: TGCAGTGCTAGAGATCCAATCACCGGGGAGCTGTTTTTT
v_gene: TRBV20-1
j_gene: TRBJ2-2
abundance: few
d_gene: NA

CDR3aa: CATSEAGSYEQYF
CDR3nt: TGTGCCACCAGTGAGGCAGGGAGCTACGAGCAGTACTTC
v_gene: TRBV24-1
j_gene: TRBJ2-7
abundance: once
d_gene: NA

CDR3aa: CASSLSGEQGLSPLHF
CDR3nt: TGTGCCAGCAGCTTATCGGGAGAACAGGGGCTTTCACCCCTCCACTTT
v_gene: TRBV11-2
j_gene: TRBJ1-6
abundance: NA
d_gene: TRBD1

CDR3aa: CASSLTGDQPQHF
CDR3nt: TGTGCCAGCAGCTTAACGGGAGATCAGCCCCAGCATTTT
v_gene: TRBV7-9
j_gene: TRBJ1-5
abundance: few
d_gene: NA

CDR3aa: CSASRLSPRNSPLHF
CDR3nt: TGCAGTGCTAGCAGGCTGTCACCGAGAAATTCACCCCTCCACTTT
v_gene: TRBV20-1
j_gene: TRBJ1-6
abundance: NA
d_gene: NA

CDR3aa: CSARREATDTQYF
CDR3nt: TGCAGTGCTAGGAGGGAGGCGACAGATACGCAGTATTTT
v_gene: TRBV20-1
j_gene: TRBJ2-3
abundance: NA
d_gene: NA

CDR3aa: CASSGGWDQPQHF
CDR3nt: TGTGCCAGCTCAGGGGGCTGGGATCAGCCCCAGCATTTT
v_gene: TRBV5-4
j_gene: TRBJ1-5
abundance: few
d_gene: TRBD1

CDR3aa: CASSFRSPLRDRGMYGQPQHF
CDR3nt: TGTGCCAGCAGTTTCCGGTCTCCCCTCCGGGACAGGGGTATGTACGGGCAGCCCCAGCATTTT
v_gene: TRBV12-3/TRBV12-4
j_gene: TRBJ1-5
abundance: large
d_gene: TRBD1

CDR3aa: CAISERGNTEAFF
CDR3nt: TGTGCCATCAGTGAGCGGGGAAACACTGAAGCTTTCTTT
v_gene: TRBV10-3
j_gene: TRBJ1-1
abundance: few
d_gene: NA

CDR3aa: CASSPQGGNIQYF
CDR3nt: TGTGCCAGCAGCCCCCAGGGGGGAAACATTCAGTACTTC
v_gene: TRBV5-4
j_gene: TRBJ2-4
abundance: once
d_gene: NA

CDR3aa: CASSYSSESNQPQHF
CDR3nt: TGTGCCAGCAGTTACTCGTCGGAGAGCAATCAGCCCCAGCATTTT
v_gene: TRBV6-5
j_gene: TRBJ1-5
abundance: few
d_gene: NA

CDR3aa: CSVEAGGNTEAFF
CDR3nt: TGCAGCGTTGAAGCAGGCGGGAACACTGAAGCTTTCTTT
v_gene: TRBV29-1
j_gene: TRBJ1-1
abundance: NA
d_gene: NA

CDR3aa: CSARDDGVGGDLYNEQFF
CDR3nt: TGCAGTGCTAGAGACGATGGGGTTGGCGGGGATCTCTACAATGAGCAGTTCTTC
v_gene: TRBV20-1
j_gene: TRBJ2-1
abundance: NA
d_gene: NA

CDR3aa: CASSTSGGDQPQHF
CDR3nt: TGTGCCAGTAGTACCTCCGGGGGAGATCAGCCCCAGCATTTT
v_gene: TRBV19
j_gene: TRBJ1-5
abundance: NA
d_gene: NA

CDR3aa: CSAKGTGIGNEQFF
CDR3nt: TGCAGTGCTAAAGGGACAGGAATAGGAAATGAGCAGTTCTTC
v_gene: TRBV20-1
j_gene: TRBJ2-1
abundance: once
d_gene: TRBD1

CDR3aa: CSVELTDYGYTF
CDR3nt: TGCAGCGTTGAACTCACAGACTATGGCTACACCTTC
v_gene: TRBV29-1
j_gene: TRBJ1-2
abundance: NA
d_gene: NA

CDR3aa: CASSELEQFF
CDR3nt: TGTGCCAGCAGCGAGCTTGAGCAGTTCTTC
v_gene: TRBV7-2
j_gene: TRBJ2-1
abundance: NA
d_gene: NA

CDR3aa: CASRQGNNSPLHF
CDR3nt: TGTGCCAGCAGACAGGGAAATAATTCACCCCTCCACTTT
v_gene: TRBV11-3
j_gene: TRBJ1-6
abundance: few
d_gene: NA

CDR3aa: CASRQPGQGGYEQYF
CDR3nt: TGTGCCAGCAGACAGCCGGGACAGGGGGGCTACGAGCAGTACTTC
v_gene: TRBV6-1
j_gene: TRBJ2-7
abundance: NA
d_gene: TRBD1

CDR3aa: CASSRLAGGELFF
CDR3nt: TGTGCCAGCAGCCGGCTAGCGGGAGGGGAGCTGTTTTTT
v_gene: TRBV7-3
j_gene: TRBJ2-2
abundance: few
d_gene: TRBD2

CDR3aa: CASTNAGGGYGYTF
CDR3nt: TGTGCCAGCACAAACGCGGGCGGCGGCTATGGCTACACCTTC
v_gene: TRBV12-3/TRBV12-4
j_gene: TRBJ1-2
abundance: NA
d_gene: NA

CDR3aa: CASSYLAGGRGETQYF
CDR3nt: TGTGCCAGCAGCTACCTAGCGGGGGGGCGGGGAGAGACCCAGTACTTC
v_gene: TRBV11-3
j_gene: TRBJ2-5
abundance: NA
d_gene: TRBD2

CDR3aa: CASKRTGVYQETQYF
CDR3nt: TGTGCCAGCAAGAGAACAGGGGTTTACCAAGAGACCCAGTACTTC
v_gene: TRBV2
j_gene: TRBJ2-5
abundance: NA
d_gene: TRBD1

CDR3aa: CASSPRGRVQGSDTQYF
CDR3nt: TGTGCCAGCAGCCCCCGGGGGCGGGTACAGGGGTCAGATACGCAGTATTTT
v_gene: TRBV7-6
j_gene: TRBJ2-3
abundance: once
d_gene: NA

CDR3aa: CSVGSLGEQYF
CDR3nt: TGCAGCGTTGGATCACTAGGCGAGCAGTACTTC
v_gene: TRBV29-1
j_gene: TRBJ2-7
abundance: NA
d_gene: NA

CDR3aa: CASSLALYTDTQYF
CDR3nt: TGCGCCAGCAGCTTGGCACTGTACACAGATACGCAGTATTTT
v_gene: TRBV5-1
j_gene: TRBJ2-3
abundance: NA
d_gene: NA

CDR3aa: CASSRRDRNYGYTF
CDR3nt: TGTGCCAGTAGTCGACGGGACAGGAACTATGGCTACACCTTC
v_gene: TRBV19
j_gene: TRBJ1-2
abundance: NA
d_gene: TRBD1

CDR3aa: CASSTREDQPQHF
CDR3nt: TGTGCCAGCAGTACCCGGGAGGATCAGCCCCAGCATTTT
v_gene: TRBV6-1
j_gene: TRBJ1-5
abundance: few
d_gene: NA

CDR3aa: CATRTQMDTEAFF
CDR3nt: TGTGCCACCAGGACTCAGATGGACACTGAAGCTTTCTTT
v_gene: TRBV2
j_gene: TRBJ1-1
abundance: NA
d_gene: NA

CDR3aa: CASSEGGSGGANVLTF
CDR3nt: TGTGCCAGCAGTGAAGGGGGATCTGGGGGGGCCAACGTCCTGACTTTC
v_gene: TRBV6-4
j_gene: TRBJ2-6
abundance: NA
d_gene: NA

CDR3aa: CSARVRQAEGYGYTF
CDR3nt: TGCAGTGCTAGAGTGAGGCAGGCAGAAGGCTATGGCTACACCTTC
v_gene: TRBV20-1
j_gene: TRBJ1-2
abundance: NA
d_gene: NA

CDR3aa: CASSIQGSGNQPQHF
CDR3nt: TGTGCCAGTAGTATACAAGGTTCCGGCAATCAGCCCCAGCATTTT
v_gene: TRBV19
j_gene: TRBJ1-5
abundance: NA
d_gene: NA

CDR3aa: CASSLGREGLRETQYF
CDR3nt: TGTGCCAGCAGCTTAGGACGGGAGGGCCTGAGGGAGACCCAGTACTTC
v_gene: TRBV7-9
j_gene: TRBJ2-5
abundance: NA
d_gene: TRBD2

CDR3aa: CASSFRAYRPQHF
CDR3nt: TGTGCCAGCAGTTTCCGGGCTTATCGGCCCCAGCATTTT
v_gene: TRBV12-3/TRBV12-4
j_gene: TRBJ1-5
abundance: NA
d_gene: NA

CDR3aa: CASSLGTSGRRVGSWGSF
CDR3nt: TGTGCCAGCAGCCTAGGGACTAGCGGGAGGAGAGTGGGGTCCTGGGGATCCTTC
v_gene: TRBV11-2
j_gene: TRBJ2-1
abundance: NA
d_gene: TRBD2

CDR3aa: CASSPGGEQYF
CDR3nt: TGTGCCAGCAGCCCCGGCGGCGAGCAGTACTTC
v_gene: TRBV27
j_gene: TRBJ2-7
abundance: NA
d_gene: NA

CDR3aa: CASSEAGQSFYEQYF
CDR3nt: TGTGCCAGCAGCGAGGCGGGACAGAGTTTCTACGAGCAGTACTTC
v_gene: TRBV6-1
j_gene: TRBJ2-7
abundance: few
d_gene: NA

CDR3aa: CSATAIGGELFF
CDR3nt: TGCAGTGCTACCGCAATTGGCGGGGAGCTGTTTTTT
v_gene: TRBV20-1
j_gene: TRBJ2-2
abundance: few
d_gene: NA

CDR3aa: CASSPRRLAAYEQYF
CDR3nt: TGTGCCAGCAGTCCCCGGAGACTAGCAGCCTACGAGCAGTACTTC
v_gene: TRBV6-1
j_gene: TRBJ2-7
abundance: NA
d_gene: TRBD2

CDR3aa: CASSVGTANTGELFF
CDR3nt: TGTGCCAGCAGCGTGGGGACAGCGAACACCGGGGAGCTGTTTTTT
v_gene: TRBV9
j_gene: TRBJ2-2
abundance: NA
d_gene: TRBD1